This is a list of T cell receptor beta chains from one sample in a study of T cells after yellow fever vaccination. TCRdb itself ran the 5' RACE reads through MiXCR, one entry per CDR3 protein. The table records nearly 350,000 distinct CDR3 sequences, approximately 8% of them present only once. The source material was PBMCs, sampled roughly 45 days after the first yellow fever vaccination. These receptors all stem from a young man who received the YFV17D yellow fever vaccine. CDR3s include the opening cysteine and the closing phenylalanine or tryptophan. The D gene is left open where the match is weak. Size is omitted from some rows. Given values are once, few, many or a class for expanded clones.

D gene,V gene,CDR3 length,clone size,J gene,CDR3 protein,CDR3 DNA
.,TRBV6-1,13,few,TRBJ1-5,CASSMTGHQPQHF,TGTGCCAGCAGTATGACAGGTCATCAGCCCCAGCATTTT
.,TRBV10-3,14,few,TRBJ1-2,CAISEVLGDGGYTF,TGTGCCATCAGTGAGGTCTTAGGGGATGGCGGCTACACCTTC
.,TRBV29-1,13,.,TRBJ2-7,CSVLGRSSYEQYF,TGCAGCGTTCTGGGACGGAGCTCCTACGAGCAGTACTTC
.,TRBV18,13,few,TRBJ1-1,CASSVGSGTEAFF,TGTGCCAGCTCGGTCGGGTCCGGGACTGAAGCTTTCTTT
.,TRBV4-1,14,few,TRBJ2-3,CASSSGTNVDTQYF,TGCGCCAGCAGCTCCGGGACCAACGTAGATACGCAGTATTTT
TRBD2,TRBV5-4,14,.,TRBJ2-1,CASSLGLSRDEQFF,TGTGCCAGCAGCCTGGGACTAAGCCGGGATGAGCAGTTCTTC
TRBD2,TRBV9,14,.,TRBJ2-1,CASSPRGAYNEQFF,TGTGCCAGCAGCCCGCGGGGGGCATACAATGAGCAGTTCTTC
.,TRBV4-3,14,many,TRBJ2-3,CASSFTPGTDTQYF,TGCGCCAGCAGCTTCACCCCCGGCACAGATACGCAGTATTTT
.,TRBV5-1,18,.,TRBJ2-2,CASSWGTKYLGDTGELFF,TGCGCCAGCAGCTGGGGGACGAAGTACCTTGGGGACACCGGGGAGCTGTTTTTT
TRBD1,TRBV7-3,15,.,TRBJ2-5,CASSFRGQGAETQYF,TGTGCCAGCAGCTTTCGGGGACAGGGGGCGGAGACCCAGTACTTC
.,TRBV12-3/TRBV12-4,13,.,TRBJ1-3,CASGRWSGNTIYF,TGTGCCAGCGGTCGGTGGTCTGGAAACACCATATATTTT
TRBD2,TRBV5-1,14,.,TRBJ2-1,CASSSGGDINEQFF,TGCGCCAGCAGCTCGGGGGGGGACATTAATGAGCAGTTCTTC
.,TRBV5-1,13,many,TRBJ1-1,CASREWGNTEAFF,TGCGCCAGCAGAGAGTGGGGAAACACTGAAGCTTTCTTT
.,TRBV7-2,14,few,TRBJ1-2,CASSGWDKRVRCTF,TGTGCCAGCAGCGGTTGGGACAAAAGGGTCAGGTGCACCTTC
.,TRBV10-2,15,few,TRBJ1-5,CASSDSVSLGQPQHF,TGCGCCAGCAGTGATTCAGTTTCTCTGGGTCAGCCCCAGCATTTT
.,TRBV12-3/TRBV12-4,15,few,TRBJ1-1,CASSFQGPVGTEAFF,TGTGCCAGCAGTTTCCAAGGACCTGTGGGAACTGAAGCTTTCTTT
.,TRBV15,13,few,TRBJ2-7,CATSRARWGPGRF,TGTGCCACCAGCAGAGCGCGGTGGGGCCCAGGTCGATTC
.,TRBV29-1,13,.,TRBJ1-2,CSVGREGLYGYTF,TGCAGCGTTGGCAGGGAGGGACTCTATGGCTACACCTTC
TRBD2,TRBV24-1,15,few,TRBJ2-1,CATTGTSGGPWEQFF,TGTGCCACCACTGGGACTAGCGGGGGCCCTTGGGAGCAGTTCTTC
TRBD1,TRBV24-1,15,.,TRBJ2-3,CVTSEGGAVTDTQYF,TGTGTCACCAGTGAAGGGGGCGCGGTAACAGATACGCAGTATTTT
.,TRBV14,14,few,TRBJ2-7,CASSRTRGSYEQYF,TGTGCCAGCAGCCGAACAAGGGGCAGCTACGAGCAGTACTTC
.,TRBV7-9,13,.,TRBJ2-4,CASSLATLDIQYF,TGTGCCAGCAGCTTAGCCACACTGGATATTCAGTACTTC
TRBD1,TRBV2,14,many,TRBJ2-7,CASRPGQGSYEQYF,TGTGCCAGCAGACCGGGACAGGGGTCCTACGAGCAGTACTTC
.,TRBV28,14,many,TRBJ2-4,CASTAEEAKNIQYF,TGTGCCAGCACCGCAGAGGAGGCCAAAAACATTCAGTACTTC
.,TRBV13,13,few,TRBJ2-7,CASSSARGYEQYF,TGTGCCAGCAGCTCCGCCAGGGGCTACGAGCAGTACTTC
.,TRBV27,13,.,TRBJ1-3,CASRKQGGDTIYF,TGTGCCAGCAGAAAACAGGGAGGAGACACCATATATTTT
TRBD2,TRBV20-1,13,many,TRBJ2-7,CSATGLATYEQYF,TGCAGTGCTACGGGACTAGCGACCTACGAGCAGTACTTC
TRBD2,TRBV5-1,16,few,TRBJ2-5,CASSYGRGGLQETQYF,TGCGCCAGCAGCTATGGGCGCGGGGGGCTCCAAGAGACCCAGTACTTC
TRBD2,TRBV4-1,15,few,TRBJ2-1,CASSQEGLAMNEQFF,TGCGCCAGCAGCCAAGAGGGACTAGCGATGAATGAGCAGTTCTTC
TRBD2,TRBV6-2/TRBV6-3,20,many,TRBJ2-1,CASSNYWASGGASSYNEQFF,TGTGCCAGCAGCAACTATTGGGCTAGCGGGGGGGCCAGCTCCTACAATGAGCAGTTCTTC
.,TRBV7-6,13,.,TRBJ2-1,CASSLRVDNEQFF,TGTGCCAGCAGCTTAAGGGTAGACAATGAGCAGTTCTTC
.,TRBV14,13,few,TRBJ2-7,CASSLGHPYEQYF,TGTGCCAGCAGCCTTGGACACCCCTACGAGCAGTACTTC
.,TRBV20-1,15,.,TRBJ1-6,CSARLGLWNNSPLHF,TGCAGTGCCAGACTGGGGTTGTGGAATAATTCACCCCTCCACTTT
.,TRBV20-1,15,few,TRBJ1-4,CSARDQGKGGEKLFF,TGCAGTGCTAGAGACCAGGGGAAGGGAGGCGAAAAACTGTTTTTT
.,TRBV12-3/TRBV12-4,14,once,TRBJ2-1,CASSRPPPGAEQFF,TGTGCCAGCAGTCGCCCCCCCCCCGGGGCTGAGCAGTTCTTC
.,TRBV7-2,14,few,TRBJ2-5,CASSLKGGRETQYF,TGTGCCAGCAGCCTAAAGGGGGGAAGGGAGACCCAGTACTTC
.,TRBV28,15,.,TRBJ2-5,CASSRTLMGWKTQYF,TGTGCCAGCAGTCGAACGCTCATGGGGTGGAAGACCCAGTACTTC
TRBD1,TRBV4-1,15,.,TRBJ2-7,CASSQVQDREYEQYF,TGCGCCAGCAGCCAAGTACAAGACAGGGAGTACGAGCAGTACTTC
.,TRBV13,14,many,TRBJ2-7,CASSPSANSYEQYF,TGTGCCAGCAGCCCGTCGGCCAACTCCTACGAGCAGTACTTC
TRBD2,TRBV27,17,.,TRBJ2-1,CASTLRSTSGGANEQFF,TGTGCCAGCACCCTAAGATCCACTAGCGGGGGGGCGAATGAGCAGTTCTTC
.,TRBV9,16,.,TRBJ2-6,CATGRTALSGANVLTF,TGTGCCACGGGGCGGACAGCTCTCTCTGGGGCCAACGTCCTGACTTTC
.,TRBV24-1,12,.,TRBJ1-1,CATSEATGKAFF,TGTGCCACCAGTGAGGCTACAGGGAAGGCTTTCTTT
.,TRBV20-1,15,many,TRBJ2-5,CSARDPRRGGETQYF,TGCAGTGCTAGAGATCCACGCAGGGGAGGAGAGACCCAGTACTTC
.,TRBV6-5,14,.,TRBJ1-5,CASSPGGVHQPQHF,TGTGCCAGCAGCCCGGGGGGGGTCCATCAGCCCCAGCATTTT
TRBD1,TRBV7-9,15,few,TRBJ1-6,CASSLASRSTGALHF,TGTGCCAGCAGCTTAGCCAGTCGAAGTACAGGGGCCCTCCACTTT
.,TRBV11-2,15,.,TRBJ2-1,CASSRTGGGYNEQFF,TGTGCCAGCTCTAGGACAGGTGGGGGGTACAATGAGCAGTTCTTC
.,TRBV5-6,17,few,TRBJ2-3,CASSLYGIQGPTDTQYF,TGTGCCAGCAGCCTTTATGGGATTCAGGGGCCCACAGATACGCAGTATTTT